One sample yielded the 28 T cell receptor beta chains listed below, sequenced in a study of blood T cell repertoires in COVID-19. TCRdb keeps only in-frame clones here, not all; method: immunoSEQ multiplex PCR. The repertoire holds some 80,000 clones, with 80% to 95% as singletons. Sequenced input: peripheral blood. The source is a woman aged 80 or older with acute or convalescent COVID-19.

The chain couples TRBV28 to TRBJ2-5; TRBD1 aligns across 7 bases. Germline CDR1 and CDR2: MDHEN and SYDVKM. CDR3 length equals 14 residues. V lost 6 bases to trimming and J lost 5 bases; unmatched junction nucleotides: 9. The CDR3 nucleotides are TGTGCCAGCAGCTATGACAGGGTGCGGGAGACCCAGTACTTC. Translation gives CASSYDRVRETQYF. Together with reference TRBV28 and TRBJ2-5, the CDR3 gives the full variable domain: DVKVTQSSRYLVKRTGEKVFLECVQDMDHENMFWYRQDPGLGLRLIYFSYDVKMKEKGDIPEGYSVSREKKERFSLILESASTNQTSMYLCASSYDRVRETQYFGPGTRLLVL.

V and J are TRBV4-1 and TRBJ1-5, with 10 bases aligning to TRBD1. Germline CDR1 reads MGHRA; CDR2 reads YSYEKL. J gave up 3 bases and V 0 bases, and 2 bases lay outside the gene matches. This CDR3 region has 16 residues. The CDR3: CASSQETGGFNQPQHF. The CDR3 nucleotides are TGCGCCAGCAGCCAAGAGACAGGGGGCTTCAATCAGCCCCAGCATTTT.

The genes are TRBV4-2 and TRBJ1-2, with D tentatively TRBD1 (6 bases). V was clipped by 1 base and J by 6 bases, with 12 bases between them. In germline, CDR1 is LGHNA, CDR2 YNFKEQ. CDR3 length: 14 amino acids. DNA for the CDR3: TGTGCCAGCAGCCAAGGGGGGCAAGGAGATGGCTACACCTTC. The encoded protein is CASSQGGQGDGYTF.

This clone was counted only a few times. The chain is built from TRBV7-8 and TRBJ1-4; 9 nucleotides line up with TRBD1. CDR1 is SGHVS, CDR2 FQNEAQ, per germline. CDR3 length equals 14 residues. Losses at the gene ends were 0 bases for V and 9 bases for J; bases not matched to a gene: 2. CDR3 region: CASSLAGTGQKLFF. The CDR3 coding sequence is TGTGCCAGCAGCTTAGCGGGGACAGGGCAAAAACTGTTTTTT.

The rearrangement joins TRBV29-1 to TRBJ2-1, with TRBD2 identical over 15 bases. The CDR3 consists of 15 residues. Germline lookup yields CDR1 SQVTM and CDR2 ANQGSEA. Trimming at V came to 5 bases and at J to 7 bases, leaving 6 bases not matched to a gene. The CDR3 region is CSVSWTSGRVNEQFF. CDR3 sequence (DNA): TGCAGCGTTTCCTGGACTAGCGGGAGGGTAAATGAGCAGTTCTTC.

The chain links TRBV5-1 to TRBJ2-7; 9 bases are a match to TRBD2. V trimming: 0 bases; J trimming: 3 bases; junction bases outside the gene matches: 1. Germline CDR1 SGHRS, CDR2 YFSETQ. The CDR3 consists of 14 residues. The CDR3 coding sequence is TGCGCCAGCAGCTTGGGAGCGGGAGGCTACGAGCAGTACTTC. Residues: CASSLGAGGYEQYF.

This chain joins TRBV7-3 and TRBJ2-5; a weak D match, TRBD2 (5 bases). Germline V gives CDR1 SGHTA, CDR2 FQGTGA. The V end was cut by 2 bases, the J end by 5 bases, with 9 bases between. This CDR3 spans 13 amino acids. This CDR3 reads CASSLVAQETQYF. Written as DNA, the CDR3 is TGTGCCAGCAGCTTAGTAGCGCAGGAGACCCAGTACTTC.

V and J are TRBV5-4 and TRBJ1-3; no definite D call. The CDR3 runs 13 residues. The V end was cut by 4 bases, the J end by 0 bases, with 5 bases between. Germline V gene sequence: CDR1 SGHNT, CDR2 YYREEE (reference sequence). CDR3 nucleotide sequence: TGTGCCAGCAGCCCTTCCTCTGGAAACACCATATATTTT. Translating it yields CASSPSSGNTIYF.

This chain uses TRBV2 with TRBJ1-2; 9 positions agree with TRBD1. From germline, CDR1 is SNHLY and CDR2 FYNNEI. This CDR3 region has 14 residues. Germline trimming cut 2 bases from V and 4 bases from J; bases unmatched to any gene: 2. DNA of the CDR3: TGTGCCAGCAGTGAAAACAGGGGGCCCTATGGCTACACCTTC. Translated, it gives CASSENRGPYGYTF.

The V gene is TRBV24-1, the J gene TRBJ1-2; D not resolved. CDR3 size: 18 residues. Trimming took 3 bases from V and 0 from J, leaving 19 bases between them. CDR1 KGHDR and CDR2 SFDVKD come from the germline V gene. CDR3 in amino acids: CATSDPRGSRGSNYGYTF. The CDR3 DNA is TGTGCCACCAGTGATCCCCGCGGCAGTCGAGGGTCTAACTATGGCTACACCTTC.

The chain employs TRBV5-6 and TRBJ1-4; TRBD1 matches at 9 bases. V lost 6 bases, J lost 8 bases, and 14 bases stayed unmatched. This CDR3 has 16 amino acids. Germline lookup yields CDR1 SGHDT and CDR2 YYEEEE. In nucleotides, the CDR3 is TGTGCCAGCACCCTAATTGCCGGGACAGGGCGGGAAAAACTGTTTTTT. It specifies CASTLIAGTGREKLFF.

The V and J genes are TRBV10-3 and TRBJ1-1; D is possibly TRBD1 (5 bases). Per germline, CDR1 ENHRY and CDR2 SYGVKD. There are 12 residues in the CDR3. Trimming stripped 5 bases from V and 7 bases from J, with 11 bases between. CDR3: CAISPSRVEAFF. As DNA, the CDR3 is TGTGCCATCAGTCCCTCCAGGGTTGAAGCTTTCTTT.

The chain couples TRBV27 to TRBJ2-6, with a tentative D call TRBD1 (5 bases). This CDR3 contains 16 residues. From germline, CDR1 is MNHEY and CDR2 SMNVEV (reference sequence). Trimming took 2 bases from V and 0 from J, leaving 8 bases between them. CDR3 loop: CASSLQRGSGANVLTF. The DNA of the CDR3 is TGTGCCAGCAGTTTACAAAGGGGCTCTGGGGCCAACGTCCTGACTTTC.

This clone was observed once. The chain carries TRBV19 and TRBJ2-5; D may be TRBD1 (5 bases). Germline V gene sequence: CDR1 LNHDA, CDR2 SQIVND (reference sequence). This CDR3 has 14 amino acids. Trimming took off 9 bases at V and 5 bases at J, with 19 bases between the two ends. In DNA form, the CDR3 reads TGTGCCAGCAGCCGGGCAGGGATAAGTGAGACCCAGTACTTC. Its protein is CASSRAGISETQYF. The whole variable domain, remainder taken from reference TRBV19 and TRBJ2-5, is DGGITQSPKYLFRKEGQNVTLSCEQNLNHDAMYWYRQDPGQGLRLIYYSQIVNDFQKGDIAEGYSVSREKKESFPLTVTSAQKNPTAFYLCASSRAGISETQYFGPGTRLLVL.

The rearrangement uses TRBV6-1 and TRBJ1-5; 11 bases line up with TRBD1. V was clipped by 3 bases and J by 4 bases; unmatched bases: 8. Germline V lookup: CDR1 MNHNS, CDR2 SASEGT. The CDR3 loop spans 17 amino acids. CDR3 sequence: CASSEDRGLAENQPQHF. The DNA for the CDR3 is TGTGCCAGCAGTGAGGACAGGGGGCTGGCAGAGAATCAGCCCCAGCATTTT.

This CDR3 is CASSLTGQGRNEQFF. As DNA, the CDR3 is TGTGCCAGCAGCTTAACGGGACAGGGGCGCAATGAGCAGTTCTTC. The rearrangement joins TRBV5-6 to TRBJ2-1; TRBD1 aligns across 10 bases. Germline V CDR1 and CDR2: SGHDT, YYEEEE. The CDR3 contains 15 residues. After removal of 2 bases from V and 6 bases from J, the junction contained 5 bases not matched to a gene. Based on the CDR3 plus reference TRBV5-6 and TRBJ2-1, the full variable domain is DAGVTQSPTHLIKTRGQQVTLRCSPKSGHDTVSWYQQALGQGPQFIFQYYEEEERQRGNFPDRFSGHQFPNYSSELNVNALLLGDSALYLCASSLTGQGRNEQFFGPGTRLTVL.

The J gene is TRBJ2-2, the V gene TRBV7-9, with D possibly being TRBD1 or TRBD2 (5 bases each). CDR1 is SEHNR and CDR2 is FQNEAQ in the germline V gene (reference sequence). This CDR3 has 12 amino acids. V was cut by 8 bases and J by 7 bases, with 11 bases left in between. The CDR3 protein is CASGRDGGELFF. CDR3 nucleotides: TGTGCCAGCGGCAGGGACGGCGGGGAGCTGTTTTTT.

The V and J genes are TRBV5-1 and TRBJ1-1; 7 bases map to TRBD1. V dropped 4 bases and J dropped 1; count of bases not matched to a gene: 10. The CDR3 spans 16 residues. Germline CDR1 and CDR2: SGHRS and YFSETQ. The CDR3 coding sequence is TGCGCCAGCAGCCAGACACAGGGGAATCCGAACACTGAAGCTTTCTTT. Translated, it gives CASSQTQGNPNTEAFF.

The chain has TRBV18 and TRBJ2-2; D might be TRBD1 (5 bases). The CDR3 has 14 residues. Trimming took off 8 bases at V and 1 base at J, with 11 bases between the two ends. Germline CDR1 is KGHSH and CDR2 is LQKENI. The CDR3 loop is CASQIQENTGELFF. The CDR3 DNA reads as TGTGCCAGCCAAATACAGGAGAACACCGGGGAGCTGTTTTTT.

The CDR3 sequence is CASSQGLADEQFF. The CDR3, as DNA: TGTGCCAGCAGCCAAGGACTAGCGGATGAGCAGTTCTTC. This chain joins TRBV4-2 and TRBJ2-1; TRBD2 aligns across 9 bases. CDR1 is LGHNA, CDR2 YNFKEQ, per germline. With V trimmed by 1 base and J by 8 bases, 0 bases remained unmatched. The CDR3 consists of 13 residues.

This clone was seen a single time. The chain is built from TRBV4-2 and TRBJ2-1, with D maybe TRBD2 (6 bases). The CDR3 has 16 amino acids. From germline, CDR1 is LGHNA and CDR2 YNFKEQ. Between the trimmed V and J ends, which lost 0 bases and 5 bases, there was a span of 14 bases. As DNA, the CDR3 is TGTGCCAGCAGCCAAGATGGAGGGCGTCCCAACAATGAGCAGTTCTTC. This encodes CASSQDGGRPNNEQFF.

The rearrangement joins TRBV19 to TRBJ2-5, with 10 bases matching TRBD2. CDR3 size: 14 residues. V shed 3 bases, J shed 9 bases, and the junction held 7 bases outside the gene matches. CDR1 and CDR2 from the germline V gene are LNHDA and SQIVND (reference sequence). CDR3 region: CASSITSGITAQYF. The CDR3 DNA sequence: TGTGCCAGTAGTATTACTAGCGGGATCACGGCCCAGTACTTC.

In its sample, this clone was seen once. The chain links TRBV5-1 to TRBJ1-2; 8 bases map to TRBD1. The CDR3 contains 14 residues. Germline V gene sequence: CDR1 SGHRS, CDR2 YFSETQ. J lost 4 bases, V lost 2 bases, and 4 bases had no gene match. CDR3 nucleotide sequence: TGCGCCAGCAGCTTATCAGGGGGCAGCTATGGCTACACCTTC. Protein: CASSLSGGSYGYTF.

The chain combines TRBV5-1 with TRBJ2-3; D may be TRBD2 (7 bases). Between the trimmed V and J ends, which lost 9 bases and 4 bases, there was a span of 24 bases. The CDR3 has 16 residues. Germline V lookup: CDR1 SGHRS, CDR2 YFSETQ. CDR3 nucleotides: TGCGCCACAACCCTTGGGGGGGCCCCCCCGGCAGATACGCAGTATTTT. This translates into CATTLGGAPPADTQYF.

The chain has TRBV29-1 and TRBJ1-2; 7 nucleotides agree with TRBD1. Per the germline V gene, CDR1 is SQVTM and CDR2 is ANQGSEA. After removal of 6 bases from V and 0 bases from J, the junction contained 7 bases not matched to a gene. There are 14 residues in the CDR3. CDR3 protein: CSVTGLIANYGYTF. The DNA of the CDR3 is TGCAGCGTGACAGGGCTTATAGCTAACTATGGCTACACCTTC.

CDR3 protein: CASCPSIKRQGNYGYTF. The CDR3 DNA is TGCGCCAGCTGCCCCAGTATTAAGCGTCAGGGGAACTATGGCTACACCTTC. The chain carries TRBV23-1 and TRBJ1-2; TRBD1 might be the D (6 bases). TRBV23-1 belongs to the ORF category, with a function that is uncertain. There are 17 residues in the CDR3. V was clipped by 8 bases and J by 2 bases, with 24 bases between them.

V usage is TRBV5-1 and J usage is TRBJ1-4; a possible D gene is TRBD1 (6 bases). Per the germline V gene, CDR1 is SGHRS and CDR2 is YFSETQ. V lost 4 bases, J lost 4 bases, and 14 bases lay in between. The CDR3 length is 15 residues. The CDR3 coding sequence is TGCGCCAGCAGCGCAGGGGTGGCAAGTAATGAAAAACTGTTTTTT. It yields the protein CASSAGVASNEKLFF.

V and J are TRBV11-2 and TRBJ1-3; 7 nucleotides agree with TRBD1. This CDR3 has 15 residues. V lost 4 bases to trimming and J lost 2 bases; unmatched junction nucleotides: 5. Germline V gives CDR1 SGHAT, CDR2 FQNNGV. CDR3 region: CASSSGQPAGNTIYF. CDR3 nucleotide sequence: TGTGCCAGCAGCTCGGGACAGCCAGCTGGAAACACCATATATTTT.